One sample yielded the 29 T cell receptor beta chains listed below, sequenced in a study of T cells expressing NK-cell markers. Using the 5' RACE reads, TCRdb records one entry per CDR3 protein without DNA. The ten most abundant clones cover approximately 12% of a sample with about 150,000 distinct CDR3 sequences. Sequences were obtained from blood T cells: a sorted CD56 or NKG2C T cell subset, CD4+ or CD8+ T cells, or bulk PBMC T cells (not recorded which). These receptors all come from a man in his late teens or twenties in good health.

The CDR3 here is CASSQLAGYNEQFF. The rearrangement links TRBV12-3 or TRBV12-4 to TRBJ2-1; TCRdb selects TRBD2, and the lack of DNA leaves this call unchecked. This CDR3 comprises 14 residues.

This rearrangement joins TRBV4-1 to TRBJ2-3. The CDR3 has 15 residues. Germline CDR1 reads MGHRA; CDR2 reads YSYEKL. This CDR3 reads CASSQGDTNTDTQYF.

The gene calls are TRBV12-3 or TRBV12-4 and TRBJ1-1. This CDR3 has 13 amino acids. CDR3 sequence: CASSPSVDTEAFF.

V gene TRBV12-3 or TRBV12-4 combines with J gene TRBJ1-3. This CDR3 is built from 14 residues. CDR3 region: CASSFAGSGNTIYF.

The V and J genes are TRBV6-4 and TRBJ1-5. The CDR3 is 15 residues long. From germline, CDR1 is MRHNA and CDR2 SNTAGT. The CDR3 sequence is CASSDSRYSNQPQHF.

The chain couples TRBV2 to TRBJ2-1; TCRdb names TRBD1, which stays unverified in the absence of DNA. The CDR3 runs 14 residues. From germline, CDR1 is SNHLY and CDR2 FYNNEI. The CDR3 sequence is CASISGASYNEQFF. The full variable domain, rest sourced from reference TRBV2 and TRBJ2-1, is EPEVTQTPSHQVTQMGQEVILRCVPISNHLYFYWYRQILGQKVEFLVSFYNNEISEKSEIFDDQFSVERPDGSNFTLKIRSTKLEDSAMYFCASISGASYNEQFFGPGTRLTVL.

The rearrangement joins TRBV14 to TRBJ1-1; the D call from TCRdb, TRBD1, cannot be confirmed without DNA. The CDR3 is 15 residues long. CDR1 SGHDN and CDR2 FVKESK come from the germline V gene. CDR3: CASSQDRTGSPEAFF.

The genes are TRBV10-3 and TRBJ2-3. Germline-derived CDR1 and CDR2 are ENHRY and SYGVKD. The CDR3 has 12 amino acids. CDR3 sequence reads: CAISETDFTQYF.

This chain uses TRBV30 with TRBJ2-2; lacking DNA, the TRBD1 call made by TCRdb goes unchecked. Germline V gene data show CDR1 as GTSNPN and CDR2 as SVGIG (reference sequence). This CDR3 is 13 amino acids long. The chain's CDR3 is CAWTQDRGGELFF.

The chain is built from TRBV7-3 and TRBJ2-2. The CDR3 has 12 amino acids. In germline, CDR1 is SGHTA, CDR2 FQGTGA. The CDR3 region is CASAVLTGELFF.

The chain combines TRBV19 with TRBJ1-1; TCRdb indicates TRBD1, and absent DNA this call remains unverified. This CDR3 is 16 amino acids long. Germline V gene sequence: CDR1 LNHDA, CDR2 SQIVND (reference sequence). The CDR3 region is CASSPPPGFMNTEAFF.

The CDR3 here is CSARVPGLAGNYEQYF. V and J are TRBV20-1 and TRBJ2-7; TCRdb picks TRBD2, but there is no DNA to check that call. The CDR3 length is 16 residues. From germline, CDR1 is DFQATT and CDR2 SNEGSKA (reference sequence).

V and J are TRBV4-1 and TRBJ2-1. This CDR3 spans 12 amino acids. Germline CDR1 MGHRA, CDR2 YSYEKL. CDR3 sequence: CASSPNNNEQFF.

The chain combines TRBV7-2 with TRBJ2-7. Germline-derived CDR1 and CDR2 are SGHTA and FQGNSA. This CDR3 spans 13 amino acids. The CDR3 protein is CASRTHLTYEQYF.

The chain uses TRBV29-1 and TRBJ2-3; the D call from TCRdb, TRBD1, cannot be confirmed without DNA. Looked up from germline, CDR1 is SQVTM and CDR2 is ANQGSEA. The CDR3 has 14 residues. CDR3 amino acids: CSVDRQADTDTQYF.

The rearrangement links TRBV27 to TRBJ2-7. This CDR3 is 16 amino acids long. The V gene's germline CDR1 is MNHEY and CDR2 SMNVEV (reference sequence). CDR3 protein: CASSLSHREIRYEQYF.

The chain carries TRBV27 and TRBJ1-1; the D call of TRBD1 rests on TCRdb alone, since no DNA is present to check it. The germline CDR1 and CDR2 sequences are MNHEY and SMNVEV (reference sequence). This CDR3 contains 13 residues. The CDR3 loop is CASTSGVRTEAFF.

The V and J genes are TRBV13 and TRBJ2-1; TCRdb calls TRBD1, which cannot be checked without DNA. CDR3 length: 19 residues. Per germline, CDR1 PRHDT and CDR2 FYEKMQ (reference sequence). The CDR3 reads CASNKPGTGSLAGVGEQFF.

V gene TRBV14 combines with J gene TRBJ2-1; TCRdb names TRBD2, which stays unverified in the absence of DNA. Germline V gene data show CDR1 as SGHDN and CDR2 as FVKESK. This CDR3 contains 13 residues. CDR3 sequence: CASSRGRANEQFF.

This sequence joins TRBV12-3 or TRBV12-4 and TRBJ2-3; TCRdb picks TRBD1, but there is no DNA to check that call. This CDR3 is 16 amino acids long. CDR3 loop: CASSADRGPTFYTQYF.

The chain joins TRBV20-1 to TRBJ1-3. CDR3 size: 15 residues. Germline V gene data show CDR1 as DFQATT and CDR2 as SNEGSKA (reference sequence). The CDR3 spells CSARDWALSGNTIYF.

J is TRBJ1-5 and V is TRBV20-1; TCRdb calls TRBD1, which cannot be checked without DNA. The germline V gene encodes CDR1 DFQATT and CDR2 SNEGSKA (reference sequence). The CDR3 totals 11 residues. CDR3 residues: CSASPVGAQHF.

This chain connects TRBV12-3 or TRBV12-4 to TRBJ2-2; the D gene TCRdb calls, TRBD1, cannot be checked with no DNA. This CDR3 comprises 14 residues. This chain's CDR3 is CASTPGGWGGELFF.

V usage is TRBV30 and J usage is TRBJ2-7. CDR1 is GTSNPN and CDR2 is SVGIG in the germline V gene (reference sequence). This CDR3 has 11 amino acids. CDR3 residues: CAWEGTYEQYF.

The genes are TRBV27 and TRBJ2-6; checking the TCRdb D call of TRBD1 is not possible without DNA. Germline V gene lookup returns CDR1 MNHEY and CDR2 SMNVEV (reference sequence). The length of the CDR3 is 16 residues. The CDR3 reads CASSFLGDTGANVLTF.

The V call is TRBV7-9, the J call TRBJ2-7; TCRdb picks TRBD2, but there is no DNA to check that call. The CDR3 is made up of 15 amino acids. The germline gives CDR1 SEHNR, CDR2 FQNEAQ (reference sequence). CDR3 protein: CASSLASGSPYEQYF.

The V gene is TRBV27, the J gene TRBJ1-1. This CDR3 is 14 amino acids long. Germline CDR1 and CDR2: MNHEY and SMNVEV (reference sequence). CDR3 loop: CASSPRVSGTEAFF.

V usage is TRBV4-2 and J usage is TRBJ2-7; checking the TCRdb D call of TRBD2 is not possible without DNA. The germline gives CDR1 LGHNA, CDR2 YNFKEQ. This CDR3 spans 16 amino acids. CDR3 in amino acids: CASSLELAGGSYEQYF.

The V and J genes are TRBV28 and TRBJ2-1; TCRdb lists TRBD1, though no DNA is available to test this call. CDR1 and CDR2 from the germline V gene are MDHEN and SYDVKM. The CDR3 has 15 residues. The CDR3: CATRADRIYHNEQFF.